This record covers a single TCR beta chain. Its antigen is not identified. This sample stems from a study of a mutant IDH1 vaccine in newly diagnosed glioma. At the level of the study: Treated patients, averaging 40.4 years, were about 62% male and around 40% female.

Measured with immunoSEQ multiplex PCR; TCRdb has only the in-frame clones, and not every one. The data show roughly 68,000 clones, with about four fifths seen just once and around 8.4% held by the top ten. Study-wide results and limits: Vaccine-induced responses were seen in about 93% of patients, spanning several MHC alleles.

Sample time point: baseline, week 1 (first vaccination visit). Treatment denoted: pre-vaccination baseline after standard-of-care therapy. The CDR3 is 16 residues long. Germline assignment: CDR1 MGHRA and CDR2 YSYEKL. V lost 4 bases and J lost 0, with 13 bases in between. This sequence joins TRBV4-1 and TRBJ1-3; D unclear. The sample consisted of PBMCs, taken from a glioma patient treated with radiotherapy, temozolomide or both. The receptor comes from a man aged 50-60 years with glioma. The CDR3 spells CASSPSFKNSGNTIYF. CDR3 in DNA: TGCGCCAGCAGCCCATCCTTTAAAAACTCTGGAAACACCATATATTTT.